This TCR beta chain was sequenced for a study of OX40 agonist ivuxolimab in advanced cancers. V was pared by 0 bases and J by 7 bases, with 11 bases of the junction left unmatched. There are 16 residues in the CDR3. Germline lookup yields CDR1 SGDLS and CDR2 YYNGEE. Autoimmune disease history or systemic immunosuppression disqualified patients. The timepoints at which blood was sampled were baseline, cycle 4 day 1, and cycle 7 day 1. Only in-frame clones appear in the TCRdb table, and some are missing; sequencing was by immunoSEQ multiplex PCR. The data contain 10,000 or so clones, 80% of them singletons.

V is TRBV9 and J is TRBJ2-7; 9 nucleotides align to TRBD2. This TCR was recovered from an adult with an advanced solid tumor such as melanoma, head and neck, liver or kidney cancer. Sequenced here: CD4+ or CD8+ T cells sorted from blood, sampled in a trial of the OX40 agonist ivuxolimab. The CDR3 region has the DNA TGTGCCAGCAGCGTAGGTAGCGGGAGCGCAGTGGAGGAGCAGTACTTC. It encodes CASSVGSGSAVEEQYF. The whole variable domain, remainder taken from reference TRBV9 and TRBJ2-7, is DSGVTQTPKHLITATGQRVTLRCSPRSGDLSVYWYQQSLDQGLQFLIQYYNGEERAKGNILERFSAQQFPDLHSELNLSSLELGDSALYFCASSVGSGSAVEEQYFGPGTRLTVT.